The 20 T cell receptor beta chains given below trace back to one sample, sequenced in a study of OX40 agonist ivuxolimab in advanced cancers. The table came from immunoSEQ multiplex PCR; TCRdb's copy has only in-frame clones and leaves some out. The sample holds around 50,000 clones, over 60% seen once. This specimen consisted of CD4+ or CD8+ T cells sorted from blood, obtained in a trial of the OX40 agonist ivuxolimab. These receptors were taken from an adult with an advanced solid tumor such as melanoma, head and neck, liver or kidney cancer.

The chain recombines TRBV27 with TRBJ2-1, with 7 positions matching TRBD1. The CDR3 covers 14 residues. Per the germline V gene, CDR1 is MNHEY and CDR2 is SMNVEV (reference sequence). With 4 bases clipped from V and 8 bases from J, the junction kept 8 bases outside the gene matches. The CDR3 sequence: CASSSIEDRDEQFF. The CDR3 DNA follows: TGTGCCAGCAGTTCGATAGAAGACAGGGATGAGCAGTTCTTC.

This chain connects TRBV6-6 to TRBJ2-4, with D maybe TRBD1 (6 bases). The CDR3 is 13 residues long. V was cut by 9 bases and J by 8 bases, with 17 bases left in between. The germline gives CDR1 MNHNY, CDR2 SVGAGI (reference sequence). The CDR3 DNA is TGTGCCAGTATTACCCTAGAGGGGGACATTCAGTACTTC. This gives the protein CASITLEGDIQYF.

V is TRBV15 and J is TRBJ2-3; TRBD2 might be the D (5 bases). Trimming shortened V by 0 bases and J by 4 bases, and 8 bases separated the two germline ends. Germline V gives CDR1 LNHNV, CDR2 YYDKDF (reference sequence). The CDR3 has 14 amino acids. The CDR3 here is CATSRDAGPDTQYF. DNA for the CDR3: TGTGCCACCAGCAGAGATGCGGGTCCAGATACGCAGTATTTT.

This clone was observed a few times. The chain uses TRBV4-1 and TRBJ1-5; the D is unclear. Germline V lookup: CDR1 MGHRA, CDR2 YSYEKL. The CDR3 is 15 residues long. Deletions cut 1 base from V and 0 bases from J, with 7 bases between. CDR3 DNA sequence: TGCGCCAGCAGCCAAGGCCAGGTTAGCAATCAGCCCCAGCATTTT. Protein product: CASSQGQVSNQPQHF.

The chain has TRBV7-3 and TRBJ2-3, with 7 bases lining up with TRBD2. V was clipped by 4 bases and J by 2 bases; unmatched bases: 9. The CDR3 covers 16 residues. Germline loops: CDR1 SGHTA, CDR2 FQGTGA. CDR3 sequence: CASSSPGGLFTDTQYF. Written as DNA, the CDR3 is TGTGCCAGCAGCTCCCCGGGAGGCCTATTCACAGATACGCAGTATTTT.

The chain recombines TRBV6-6 with TRBJ1-1; D is uncertain. Deletions cut 1 base from V and 1 base from J, with 7 bases between. Per the germline V gene, CDR1 is MNHNY and CDR2 is SVGAGI (reference sequence). This CDR3 has 14 amino acids. CDR3 in amino acids: CASSYYEGNTEAFF. CDR3 in DNA: TGTGCCAGCAGTTACTACGAGGGGAACACTGAAGCTTTCTTT.

On this clone: Compared with germline, one end of the junction differs, possibly owing to a read error. The chain couples TRBV7-7 to TRBJ2-4; 10 bases are a match to TRBD1. The CDR3 contains 19 residues. Looked up from germline, CDR1 is SSHAT and CDR2 is FNYEAQ (reference sequence). The CDR3 spells CASSLIGTGALRAKNIQYF. The CDR3 DNA is TGTGCTAGCAGCTTAATCGGGACAGGGGCGCTTCGGGCCAAAAACATTCAGTACTTC.

The rearrangement uses TRBV5-1 and TRBJ2-5, with 8 bases aligning to TRBD1. Trimming removed 0 bases from V and 4 bases from J; junction bases left unmatched: 2. The germline CDR1 and CDR2 sequences are SGHRS and YFSETQ. This CDR3 spans 14 amino acids. CDR3 nucleotide sequence: TGCGCCAGCAGCTTGGGACAGGGGAGAGAGACCCAGTACTTC. It codes for CASSLGQGRETQYF. Together with reference TRBV5-1 and TRBJ2-5, the CDR3 gives the full variable domain: KAGVTQTPRYLIKTRGQQVTLSCSPISGHRSVSWYQQTPGQGLQFLFEYFSETQRNKGNFPGRFSGRQFSNSRSEMNVSTLELGDSALYLCASSLGQGRETQYFGPGTRLLVL.

J is TRBJ2-5 and V is TRBV11-2; no clear D. V was pared by 1 base and J by 1 base, with 7 bases between. The CDR3 runs to 14 residues. Germline V CDR1 and CDR2: SGHAT, FQNNGV. The CDR3 nucleotides are TGTGCCAGCAGCTTAGTCGTCAGCCAAGAGACCCAGTACTTC. Protein sequence: CASSLVVSQETQYF.

This chain joins TRBV4-3 and TRBJ2-5; D gene ambiguous. This CDR3 comprises 11 residues. Trimming shortened V by 3 bases and J by 5 bases, and 4 bases separated the two germline ends. CDR1 and CDR2 from the germline V gene are LGHNA and YSLEER. CDR3 protein: CASSHKETQYF. The CDR3 DNA follows: TGCGCCAGCAGCCACAAGGAGACCCAGTACTTC.

The genes are TRBV6-1 and TRBJ1-5; a possible D gene is TRBD1 (5 bases). The CDR3 runs to 16 residues. V lost 4 bases, J lost 0 bases, and 13 bases lay in between. CDR1 and CDR2 from the germline V gene are MNHNS and SASEGT. CDR3 sequence (DNA): TGTGCCAGCAGTGGAGATACAGGATATAGCAATCAGCCCCAGCATTTT. It codes for CASSGDTGYSNQPQHF.

The chain employs TRBV28 and TRBJ2-5; no reliable D call. Germline lookup yields CDR1 MDHEN and CDR2 SYDVKM. V was pared by 7 bases and J by 7 bases, with 19 bases between. The CDR3 spans 14 residues. The CDR3 bases are TGTGCCAGCAACATGGGCCAGAGCTTGGTGACCCAGTACTTC. It specifies CASNMGQSLVTQYF.

The rearrangement uses TRBV7-2 and TRBJ2-7; TRBD2 might be the D (6 bases). V was pared by 5 bases and J by 0 bases, with 11 bases between. Looked up from germline, CDR1 is SGHTA and CDR2 is FQGNSA. The CDR3 length is 14 residues. DNA for the CDR3: TGTGCCAGCAGCAGGGACTGGATCTCCTACGAGCAGTACTTC. This translates into CASSRDWISYEQYF.

The genes are TRBV6-1 and TRBJ1-2; D gene uncertain. Germline CDR1 and CDR2: MNHNS and SASEGT. Trimming stripped 3 bases from V and 1 base from J, with 9 bases between. This CDR3 spans 14 amino acids. CDR3 amino acids: CASSEQMGNYGYTF. The CDR3 DNA reads as TGTGCCAGCAGTGAGCAGATGGGTAACTATGGCTACACCTTC.

The chain has TRBV7-8 and TRBJ2-1, with 7 bases matching TRBD2. Trimming removed 2 bases from V and 3 bases from J; junction bases left unmatched: 4. The CDR3 has 15 amino acids. Germline lookup yields CDR1 SGHVS and CDR2 FQNEAQ. The CDR3 here is CASSLSSGFYNEQFF. In nucleotides, the CDR3 is TGTGCCAGCAGCTTAAGTAGCGGGTTCTACAATGAGCAGTTCTTC.

This chain connects TRBV5-4 to TRBJ2-6, with D perhaps given as TRBD1 or TRBD2 (5 bases each). This CDR3 has 16 residues. Trimming pared 4 bases from V and 0 bases from J, leaving 11 bases between. Germline V gene lookup returns CDR1 SGHNT and CDR2 YYREEE (reference sequence). The CDR3 here is CASSKGRGSGANVLTF. The DNA for the CDR3 is TGTGCCAGCAGCAAGGGACGGGGCTCTGGGGCCAACGTCCTGACTTTC.

The chain recombines TRBV30 with TRBJ1-1, with unresolved D. The germline V gene has CDR1 GTSNPN and CDR2 SVGIG (reference sequence). This CDR3 spans 14 amino acids. Deletions cut 5 bases from V and 0 bases from J, with 13 bases between. The CDR3 region has the DNA TGTGCCTGGGACCGCGGCAGGCTGAACACTGAAGCTTTCTTT. This encodes CAWDRGRLNTEAFF.

This clone is medium-sized (0.01 to 0.1%) in the sample. The V call is TRBV2, the J call TRBJ2-7; maybe TRBD2 (6 bases). CDR3 size: 13 residues. Germline-derived CDR1 and CDR2 are SNHLY and FYNNEI. CDR3 in amino acids: CVSGPAGSYEQYF. The CDR3 nucleotides are TGTGTTAGCGGTCCAGCGGGCTCCTACGAGCAGTACTTC.

In its sample, this clone was seen a few times. The V and J genes are TRBV5-5 and TRBJ1-5; 9 positions match TRBD1. After removal of 1 base from V and 3 bases from J, the junction contained 5 bases not matched to a gene. The CDR3 consists of 16 residues. Germline V gives CDR1 SGHKS, CDR2 YYEKEE (reference sequence). The CDR3 region has the DNA TGTGCCAGCAGCTTGTGGGACAGGGTGAACAATCAGCCCCAGCATTTT. This codes for CASSLWDRVNNQPQHF. Looking up the rest from reference TRBV5-5 and TRBJ1-5 gives the full variable domain: DAGVTQSPTHLIKTRGQQVTLRCSPISGHKSVSWYQQVLGQGPQFIFQYYEKEERGRGNFPDRFSARQFPNYSSELNVNALLLGDSALYLCASSLWDRVNNQPQHFGDGTRLSIL.

The table lists this clone with many counts. The chain links TRBV6-5 to TRBJ1-2, with D hard to call. Trimming removed 9 bases from V and 7 bases from J, with 12 bases in between. The CDR3 length is 11 residues. Germline CDR1 MNHEY, CDR2 SVGAGI. Here the CDR3 reads CASKENAGYTF. CDR3 bases: TGTGCCAGTAAAGAGAATGCTGGCTACACCTTC.